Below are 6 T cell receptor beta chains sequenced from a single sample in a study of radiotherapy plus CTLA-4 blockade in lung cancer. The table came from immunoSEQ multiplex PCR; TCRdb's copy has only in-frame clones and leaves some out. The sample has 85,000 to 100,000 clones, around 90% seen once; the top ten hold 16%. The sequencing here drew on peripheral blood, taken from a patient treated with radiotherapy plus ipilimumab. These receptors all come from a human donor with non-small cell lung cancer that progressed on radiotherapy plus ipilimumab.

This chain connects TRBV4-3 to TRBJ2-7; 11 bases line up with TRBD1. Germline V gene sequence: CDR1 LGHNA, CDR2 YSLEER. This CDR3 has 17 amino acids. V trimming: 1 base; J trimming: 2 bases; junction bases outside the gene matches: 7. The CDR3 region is CASSQGVGGQGAYEQYF. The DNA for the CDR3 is TGCGCCAGCAGCCAAGGGGTCGGGGGACAGGGGGCCTACGAGCAGTACTTC.

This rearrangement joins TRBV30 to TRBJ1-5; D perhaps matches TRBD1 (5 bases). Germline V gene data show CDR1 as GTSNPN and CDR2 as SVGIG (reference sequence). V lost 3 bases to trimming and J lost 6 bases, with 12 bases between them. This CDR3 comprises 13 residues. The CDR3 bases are TGTGCCTGGAGCCCGGGGGGTTCTCAGCCCCAGCATTTT. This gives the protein CAWSPGGSQPQHF.

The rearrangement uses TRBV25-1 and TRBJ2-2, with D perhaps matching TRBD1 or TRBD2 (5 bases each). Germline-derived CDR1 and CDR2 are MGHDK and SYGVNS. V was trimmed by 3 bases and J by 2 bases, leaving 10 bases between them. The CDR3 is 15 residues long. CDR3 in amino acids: CASSDRGRNTGELFF. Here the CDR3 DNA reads TGTGCCAGCAGTGACCGGGGCAGAAACACCGGGGAGCTGTTTTTT.

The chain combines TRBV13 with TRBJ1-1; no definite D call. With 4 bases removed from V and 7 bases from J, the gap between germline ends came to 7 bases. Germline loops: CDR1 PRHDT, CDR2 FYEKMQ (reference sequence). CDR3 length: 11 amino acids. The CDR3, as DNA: TGTGCCAGCAGCTCGGCATTTGAAGCTTTCTTT. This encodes CASSSAFEAFF.

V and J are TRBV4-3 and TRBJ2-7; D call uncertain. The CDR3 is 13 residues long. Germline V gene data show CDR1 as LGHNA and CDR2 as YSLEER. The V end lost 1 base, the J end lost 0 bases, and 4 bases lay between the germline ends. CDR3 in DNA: TGCGCCAGCAGCCAAGGGTTCTCCTACGAGCAGTACTTC. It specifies CASSQGFSYEQYF.

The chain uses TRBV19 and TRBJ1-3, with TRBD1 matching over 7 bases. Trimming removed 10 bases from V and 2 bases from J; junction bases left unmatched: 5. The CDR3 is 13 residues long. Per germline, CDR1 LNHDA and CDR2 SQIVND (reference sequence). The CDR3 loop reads CANRGTAGNTIYF. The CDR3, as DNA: TGTGCCAATAGAGGGACAGCTGGAAACACCATATATTTT.